The source of this T cell receptor beta chain is a study of cytomegalovirus exposure and HLA in healthy donors. The wider study: Prior work identified some 120 million unique TCR beta sequences in around 170 million T cells.

The study's findings and limits: In a later analysis, donors in an Asian-associated ancestry cluster reportedly had fewer N-insertions in productive TCRs than the cohort mean.

Germline assignment: CDR1 SQVTM and CDR2 ANQGSEA. Trimming shortened V by 4 bases and J by 1 base, and 10 bases separated the two germline ends. The CDR3 extends over 13 amino acids. This clone was observed a single time. Its antigen is undetermined. The PCR contained 60 Vbeta and 13 Jbeta primers. Method: immunoSEQ multiplex PCR; TCRdb's copy keeps in-frame clones and lacks some. The sample includes approximately 100,000 clones, roughly three quarters of them seen just once. The genes are TRBV29-1 and TRBJ1-1, with D unclear. Sequenced: PBMCs. The sequence came from a woman aged 35 to 49 in good health and CMV-seropositive. In nucleotides, the CDR3 is TGCAGCGTTGGGACTTTGGAGAACACTGAAGCTTTCTTT. It codes for CSVGTLENTEAFF.